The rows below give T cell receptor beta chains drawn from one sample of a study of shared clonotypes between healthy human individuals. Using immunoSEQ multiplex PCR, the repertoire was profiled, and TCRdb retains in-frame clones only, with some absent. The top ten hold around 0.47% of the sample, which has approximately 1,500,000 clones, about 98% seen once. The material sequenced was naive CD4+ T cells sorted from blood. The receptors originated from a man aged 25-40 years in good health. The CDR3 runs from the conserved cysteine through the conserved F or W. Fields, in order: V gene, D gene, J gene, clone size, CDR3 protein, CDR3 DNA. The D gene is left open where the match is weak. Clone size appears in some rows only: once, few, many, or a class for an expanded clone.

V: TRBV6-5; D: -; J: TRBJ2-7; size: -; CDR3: CASSSRPGHVTGEQYF; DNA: TGTGCCAGCAGTTCCCGTCCGGGACATGTGACCGGGGAGCAGTACTTC
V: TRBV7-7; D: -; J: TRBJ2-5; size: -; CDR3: CASSPIGVETQYF; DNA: TGTGCCAGCAGCCCGATCGGGGTTGAGACCCAGTACTTC
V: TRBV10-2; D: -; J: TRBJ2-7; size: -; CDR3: CASSGVGEQYF; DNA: TGCGCCAGCAGTGGAGTAGGCGAGCAGTACTTC
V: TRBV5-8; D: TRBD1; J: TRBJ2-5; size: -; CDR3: CASSQGYRGQSQTQYF; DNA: TGTGCCAGCAGCCAGGGATACAGGGGACAATCGCAGACCCAGTACTTC
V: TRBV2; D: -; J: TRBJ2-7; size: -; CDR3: CASSEVRGGEQYF; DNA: TGTGCCAGCAGTGAAGTGAGGGGCGGCGAGCAGTACTTC
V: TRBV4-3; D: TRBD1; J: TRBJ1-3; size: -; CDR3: CASSAGTGSPRSGNTIYF; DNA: TGCGCCAGCAGTGCCGGGACAGGCTCCCCCCGTTCTGGAAACACCATATATTTT
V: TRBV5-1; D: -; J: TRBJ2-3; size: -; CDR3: CASSLGALVDTQYF; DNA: TGCGCCAGCAGCTTGGGGGCGCTAGTAGATACGCAGTATTTT
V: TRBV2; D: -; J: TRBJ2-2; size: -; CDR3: CASSEAWGKNTGELFF; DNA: TGTGCCAGCAGTGAAGCTTGGGGGAAGAACACCGGGGAGCTGTTTTTT
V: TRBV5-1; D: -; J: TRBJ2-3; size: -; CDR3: CASSIFGTSYTDTQYF; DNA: TGCGCCAGCAGCATCTTTGGGACATCCTACACAGATACGCAGTATTTT
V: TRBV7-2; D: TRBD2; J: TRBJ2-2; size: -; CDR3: CASSPSGTTYTGELFF; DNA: TGTGCCAGCAGCCCGTCCGGGACTACGTACACCGGGGAGCTGTTTTTT
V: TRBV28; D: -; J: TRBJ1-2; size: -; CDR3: CASHPRTGWYGYTF; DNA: TGTGCCAGCCACCCCCGCACAGGCTGGTATGGCTACACCTTC
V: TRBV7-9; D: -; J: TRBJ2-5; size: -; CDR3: CASSLEYPAGRETQYF; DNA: TGTGCCAGCAGCTTAGAATACCCCGCCGGACGAGAGACCCAGTACTTC
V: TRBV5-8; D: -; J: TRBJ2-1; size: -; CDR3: CASSLVRGQGYNEQFF; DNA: TGTGCCAGCAGCTTGGTCCGGGGTCAGGGCTACAATGAGCAGTTCTTC
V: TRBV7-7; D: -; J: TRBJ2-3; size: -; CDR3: CASSLVPSGTDTQYF; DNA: TGTGCCAGCAGCTTAGTGCCTAGCGGCACAGATACGCAGTATTTT
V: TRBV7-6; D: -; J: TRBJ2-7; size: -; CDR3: CASSLLSDRTYEQYF; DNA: TGTGCCAGCAGCTTATTATCAGACAGAACCTACGAGCAGTACTTC
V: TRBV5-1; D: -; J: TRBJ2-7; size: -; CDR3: CASSLDKTRVAAGEQYF; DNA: TGCGCCAGCAGCTTGGACAAGACTAGGGTAGCGGCGGGTGAGCAGTACTTC
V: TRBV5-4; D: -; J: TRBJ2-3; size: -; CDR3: CASSPDRQDTQYF; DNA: TGTGCCAGCAGCCCGGACAGACAAGATACGCAGTATTTT
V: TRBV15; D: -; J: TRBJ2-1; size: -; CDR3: CATSRPSNEQFF; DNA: TGTGCCACCAGCAGACCCAGCAATGAGCAGTTCTTC
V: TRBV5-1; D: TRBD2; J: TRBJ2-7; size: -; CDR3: CASSFLTSGRPHEQYF; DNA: TGCGCCAGCAGCTTCCTGACTAGCGGGAGACCCCACGAGCAGTACTTC
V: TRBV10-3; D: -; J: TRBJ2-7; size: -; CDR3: CAIRGDTDEQYF; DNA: TGTGCCATCAGGGGGGACACGGACGAGCAGTACTTC
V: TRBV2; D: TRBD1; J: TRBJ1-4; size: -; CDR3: CASSATGGSEKLFF; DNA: TGTGCCAGCAGTGCGACAGGGGGCTCTGAAAAACTGTTTTTT
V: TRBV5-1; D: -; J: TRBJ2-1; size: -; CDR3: CASSLGTQTNEQFF; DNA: TGCGCCAGCAGCTTGGGCACACAAACTAATGAGCAGTTCTTC
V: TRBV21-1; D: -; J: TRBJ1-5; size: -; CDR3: CARWNQPQHF; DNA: TGTGCCAGATGGAATCAGCCCCAGCATTTT
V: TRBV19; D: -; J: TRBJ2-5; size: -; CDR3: CASREQGAVTTQYF; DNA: TGTGCCAGTAGGGAACAGGGAGCGGTGACGACCCAGTACTTC
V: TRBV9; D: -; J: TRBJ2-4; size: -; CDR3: CASSVEGHGNIQYF; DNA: TGTGCCAGCAGCGTAGAGGGACATGGAAACATTCAGTACTTC
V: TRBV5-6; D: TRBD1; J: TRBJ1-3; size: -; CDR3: CASNTRQGFLPPSGNTIYF; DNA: TGTGCCAGCAACACCCGACAGGGTTTCCTTCCACCCTCTGGAAACACCATATATTTT
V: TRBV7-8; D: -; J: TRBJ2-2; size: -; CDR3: CASSIRQFGELFF; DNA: TGTGCCAGCAGCATACGGCAATTCGGGGAGCTGTTTTTT
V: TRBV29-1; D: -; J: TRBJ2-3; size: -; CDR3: CSVPRVGDTQYF; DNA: TGCAGCGTGCCAAGGGTTGGAGATACGCAGTATTTT
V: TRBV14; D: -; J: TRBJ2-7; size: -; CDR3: CASSQGFRGSSYEQYF; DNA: TGTGCCAGCAGCCAAGGTTTTCGGGGGAGCTCCTACGAGCAGTACTTC
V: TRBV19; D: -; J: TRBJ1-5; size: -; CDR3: CATNKPGYQPQHF; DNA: TGTGCCACTAATAAGCCAGGATATCAGCCCCAGCATTTT
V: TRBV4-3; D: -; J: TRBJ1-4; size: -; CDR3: CASSQDLMLREKLFF; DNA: TGCGCCAGCAGCCAAGATTTAATGCTGAGGGAAAAACTGTTTTTT
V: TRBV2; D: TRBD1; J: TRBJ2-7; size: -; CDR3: CASSADRESSYEQYF; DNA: TGTGCCAGCAGTGCCGACAGGGAAAGCTCCTACGAGCAGTACTTC
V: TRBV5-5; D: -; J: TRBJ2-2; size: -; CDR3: CASSLLDIPGELFF; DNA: TGTGCCAGCAGCTTGTTGGATATCCCCGGGGAGCTGTTTTTT
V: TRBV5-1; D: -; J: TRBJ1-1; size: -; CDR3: CASSLGGRGTEAFF; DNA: TGCGCCAGCAGCTTGGGGGGCAGGGGCACTGAAGCTTTCTTT
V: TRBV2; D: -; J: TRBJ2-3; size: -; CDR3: CASSERPRQYF; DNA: TGTGCCAGCAGTGAAAGGCCCCGGCAGTATTTT
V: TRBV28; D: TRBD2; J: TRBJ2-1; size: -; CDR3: CASSLGGLVSFQFF; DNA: TGTGCCAGCAGCCTCGGGGGACTAGTCTCTTTCCAGTTCTTC
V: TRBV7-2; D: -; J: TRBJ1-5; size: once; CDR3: CASSLDRSNQPQHF; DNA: TGTGCCAGCAGCTTAGACAGAAGCAATCAGCCCCAGCATTTT